The rows below give T cell receptor beta chains drawn from one sample of a study of CD8+ T cells in alopecia areata. Clones were read by immunoSEQ multiplex PCR, and TCRdb kept only the in-frame ones, dropping some. The data contain roughly 210,000 clones, less than 50% of them seen just once; the ten biggest clones take up around 2.8%. The sample here was CD4+ T cells sorted from blood, taken around week 37, from a patient treated with tofacitinib. The receptors were sampled from a human donor with alopecia areata. Both conserved end residues are part of each CDR3. The D gene is left open where the match is weak. Rows give clone size only sometimes, using once, few, many, or a class for an expanded clone.

v_call	d_call	j_call	clone_size	cdr3_nt	cdr3_aa
TRBV30	NA	TRBJ1-2	NA	TGTGCCTGGAGTGTCAGGGATGGCTACACCTTC	CAWSVRDGYTF
TRBV30	NA	TRBJ1-5	NA	TGTGCCTGCGGGGGCGGGGACGGCAATCAGCCCCAGCATTTT	CACGGGDGNQPQHF
TRBV30	NA	TRBJ2-7	NA	TGTGCCTGGCCGGCGACCCCGACCTACGAGCAGTACTTC	CAWPATPTYEQYF
TRBV10-3	TRBD2	TRBJ2-7	NA	TGTGCCATCAGTGAGTCCGGTAGCGGGTCCTACGAGCAGTACTTC	CAISESGSGSYEQYF
TRBV29-1	TRBD1	TRBJ1-2	few	TGCAGCGCCGGACAGGGGGGCGTCTATGGCTACACCTTC	CSAGQGGVYGYTF
TRBV11-2	NA	TRBJ2-7	few	TGTGCCAGCAGCCCACGGAGGGCCTCTTACGAGCAGTACTTC	CASSPRRASYEQYF
TRBV2	TRBD2	TRBJ2-1	few	TGTGCCAGCAGCAGACTAGCGGGGCAAGGTTACAATGAGCAGTTCTTC	CASSRLAGQGYNEQFF
TRBV5-1	TRBD2	TRBJ2-1	NA	TGCGCCAGCAGATTAGCGGGAAATGAGCAGTTCTTC	CASRLAGNEQFF
TRBV7-9	NA	TRBJ2-1	few	TGTGCCAGCAGCGTCGGGGCGACCTCCTACAATGAGCAGTTCTTC	CASSVGATSYNEQFF
TRBV2	NA	TRBJ2-7	few	TGTGCCAGCAGCAACAAGGGGTGGCACTACGAGCAGTACTTC	CASSNKGWHYEQYF
TRBV5-1	NA	TRBJ2-5	few	TGCGCCAGCAGCTTCCTTGAGAGAGAGACCCAGTACTTC	CASSFLERETQYF
TRBV9	TRBD2	TRBJ2-1	few	TGTGCCAGCAGCGGAGGGCCGGCTAGCGGGAGGGTTGAGCAGTTCTTC	CASSGGPASGRVEQFF
TRBV7-9	TRBD2	TRBJ2-7	NA	TGTGCCAGCAGCTTAGGACTAGCGGGAGAAAACGAGCAGTACTTC	CASSLGLAGENEQYF
TRBV30	NA	TRBJ2-1	many	TGTGCCTGGAGTGAGGCTAGCCACAATGAGCAGTTCTTC	CAWSEASHNEQFF
TRBV6-1	NA	TRBJ1-2	NA	TGTGCCAGCAAGGTCCAGGCGACCGTTAACTATGGCTACACCTTC	CASKVQATVNYGYTF
TRBV7-2	TRBD1	TRBJ1-1	NA	TGTGCCAGCAGCCCCCGGACAGGGGACGCTGAAGCTTTCTTT	CASSPRTGDAEAFF
TRBV20-1	NA	TRBJ2-1	NA	TGCAGTGCCCAAAGAAATGAGCAGTTCTTC	CSAQRNEQFF
TRBV7-2	NA	TRBJ1-2	NA	TGTGCCAGCAGCTCTAGGGCTCTTTGGAATGGCTACACCTTC	CASSSRALWNGYTF
TRBV28	NA	TRBJ2-1	NA	TGTGCCAGCACCTCACCCCCTGGCGCCACTAGATACAATGAGCAGTTCTTC	CASTSPPGATRYNEQFF
TRBV23-1	TRBD1	TRBJ2-4	few	TGCGCCAGCAGTCAAGGGGGGACAGGAAACAAAAACATTCAGTACTTC	CASSQGGTGNKNIQYF
TRBV7-2	NA	TRBJ2-7	once	TGTGCCAGCAGCTTAGAAAGTCTGGGGTACGAGCAGTACTTC	CASSLESLGYEQYF
TRBV27	NA	TRBJ2-5	few	TGTGCCAGCAGTATAGTCGACGGGGCTCAAGAGACCCAGTACTTC	CASSIVDGAQETQYF
TRBV6-5	NA	TRBJ1-1	few	TGTGCCAGCAGTTACCCTGGACAGTTGAACACTGAAGCTTTCTTT	CASSYPGQLNTEAFF
TRBV25-1	NA	TRBJ2-7	NA	TGTGCCAGCAGTGATAAGCGGACAGCCTACGAGCAGTACTTC	CASSDKRTAYEQYF
TRBV10-3	NA	TRBJ1-4	few	TGTGCCATCAAGGACGGGGCGAGGAATGAAAAACTGTTTTTT	CAIKDGARNEKLFF
TRBV30	NA	TRBJ2-1	once	TGTGCCTGGAGTGTCACTCGCCCATCCTACAATGAGCAGTTCTTC	CAWSVTRPSYNEQFF
TRBV19	NA	TRBJ2-6	few	TGTGCCAGTAGCTCTCTAGGAAGTGGGGCCAACGTCCTGACTTTC	CASSSLGSGANVLTF
TRBV6-6	NA	TRBJ1-5	NA	TGTGCCAGCAGTTTCGAACTGGGGAATCAGCCCCAGCATTTT	CASSFELGNQPQHF
TRBV19	NA	TRBJ2-7	NA	TGTGCCAGTGGAGGGGCCCTGGCAAGCTCCTACGAGCAGTACTTC	CASGGALASSYEQYF
TRBV18	NA	TRBJ2-3	few	TGTGCCTCCACACCGAGGGCGGGAAGCACAGATACGCAGTATTTT	CASTPRAGSTDTQYF
TRBV19	NA	TRBJ2-7	NA	TGTGCCAGTAAGCCCAACAAGGGGCAGGCATCCGAGCAGTACTTC	CASKPNKGQASEQYF
TRBV27	NA	TRBJ1-5	NA	TGTGCCAGCAGTCCGTCCGGGGGGCGAAGCAATCAGCCCCAGCATTTT	CASSPSGGRSNQPQHF
TRBV30	TRBD2	TRBJ2-2	NA	TGTGCCTGGAGTAGAGGGACTAGCGGGAGGGAGCTGTTTTTT	CAWSRGTSGRELFF
TRBV7-8	NA	TRBJ2-2	NA	TGTGCCAGCAGCTACTCTCGCGGGGAGCTGTTTTTT	CASSYSRGELFF
TRBV7-9	NA	TRBJ2-7	many	TGTGCCAGCAGCTTGGGGCGGGCCGAGCAGTACTTC	CASSLGRAEQYF
TRBV30	NA	TRBJ2-7	NA	TGTGCCTGGAGTGTACGGGGTAACGAGCAGTACTTC	CAWSVRGNEQYF
TRBV15	NA	TRBJ2-3	NA	TGTGCCACCAGCAGAGACGTTAGCACAGATACGCAGTATTTT	CATSRDVSTDTQYF
TRBV5-1	NA	TRBJ2-3	once	TGCGCCAGCAGCAAAAATTTAGGGGCCGCAGATACGCAGTATTTT	CASSKNLGAADTQYF
TRBV6-6	TRBD2	TRBJ2-1	few	TGTGCCAGCAGACCCCCGGGACTAGAATTTAAGGAGCAGTTCTTC	CASRPPGLEFKEQFF
TRBV25-1	NA	TRBJ2-1	once	TGTGCCAGCAGTGAAAATCAGCTGAAGCAGTTCTTC	CASSENQLKQFF
TRBV5-4	NA	TRBJ2-5	NA	TGTGCCAGCAGCTTGAGAGCCCCGTCTGCGGAGACCCAGTACTTC	CASSLRAPSAETQYF
TRBV9	NA	TRBJ2-7	NA	TGTGCCAGCAACCCTGGGGGCGCTGCCTACGAGCAGTACTTC	CASNPGGAAYEQYF
TRBV6-5	TRBD1	TRBJ1-3	few	TGTGCCAGCAGGTACAGGGGTAGTCGAAACACCATATATTTT	CASRYRGSRNTIYF
TRBV2	NA	TRBJ2-7	few	TGTGCCAGCAGTGGGGACAACTACGAGCAGTACTTC	CASSGDNYEQYF
TRBV23-1	NA	TRBJ1-1	NA	TGCGCCAGCAGTCATTACAGAGTCTTCGAAGCTTTCTTT	CASSHYRVFEAFF
TRBV7-2	NA	TRBJ2-1	NA	TGTGCCAGCAGCTTAGCGGTCGGCCTCAATGAGCAGTTCTTC	CASSLAVGLNEQFF
TRBV7-2	NA	TRBJ2-1	few	TGTGCCAGCAGCTTTCTTGGTATAGAAAGGGGGCAGTTCTTC	CASSFLGIERGQFF
TRBV5-1	NA	TRBJ1-4	few	TGCGCCAGCAGCTTCGGACAGCCTGCAACTAATGAAAAACTGTTTTTT	CASSFGQPATNEKLFF
TRBV7-9	NA	TRBJ2-5	NA	TGTGCCAGCAGCTTAGTTACAGGAGCAGAGACCCAGTACTTC	CASSLVTGAETQYF
TRBV7-2	TRBD2	TRBJ2-7	NA	TGTGCCAGCAGCTGGGGACCGGGGGGACCGACCTACGAGCAGTACTTC	CASSWGPGGPTYEQYF
TRBV29-1	TRBD1	TRBJ1-1	NA	TGCAGCGCGGGACAGGGGGCCGTTGGGGACACTGAAGCTTTCTTT	CSAGQGAVGDTEAFF
TRBV2	TRBD2	TRBJ2-5	few	TGTGCCAGCAGTGGACTAGCGGGAGAGACCCAGTACTTC	CASSGLAGETQYF
TRBV7-2	NA	TRBJ2-3	NA	TGTGCCAGCAGCTCTCAAGGGGTTTGGGGCACAGATACGCAGTATTTT	CASSSQGVWGTDTQYF
TRBV27	NA	TRBJ1-2	few	TGTGCCAGCAGGCCGCGGGATTCCACTAACTATGGCTACACCTTC	CASRPRDSTNYGYTF
TRBV29-1	NA	TRBJ1-5	NA	TGCAGCGTTGTCACAGGGCGGAGCAATCAGCCCCAGCATTTT	CSVVTGRSNQPQHF